Reported below is one TCR beta chain. The antigen remains unidentified. The sample is drawn from a study of shared clonotypes between healthy human individuals. Study results and caveats: It was observed that roughly 5% of naive CD4 clonotypes were shared across a handful of donors. Among the subsets, naive ones generally showed larger estimated richness than memory ones.

TCRdb's copy holds only in-frame clones and misses some; the assay was immunoSEQ multiplex PCR. Here the sample spans over a million clones, roughly 95% being singletons. The receptor was derived from a man younger than 40 in good health. Sequencing was carried out using naive CD4+ T cells sorted from blood. The subset: CD45RA+ positively selected.

The CDR3 region has the DNA TGCGCCAGCAGCCCGGAGGTCACTAGGAACTACGAGCAGTACTTC. This codes for CASSPEVTRNYEQYF. The chain carries TRBV5-1 and TRBJ2-7; tentative D call: TRBD2 (5 bases). Trimming removed 4 bases from V and 3 bases from J, with 17 bases in between. The CDR3 loop spans 15 amino acids. Per the germline V gene, CDR1 is SGHRS and CDR2 is YFSETQ.